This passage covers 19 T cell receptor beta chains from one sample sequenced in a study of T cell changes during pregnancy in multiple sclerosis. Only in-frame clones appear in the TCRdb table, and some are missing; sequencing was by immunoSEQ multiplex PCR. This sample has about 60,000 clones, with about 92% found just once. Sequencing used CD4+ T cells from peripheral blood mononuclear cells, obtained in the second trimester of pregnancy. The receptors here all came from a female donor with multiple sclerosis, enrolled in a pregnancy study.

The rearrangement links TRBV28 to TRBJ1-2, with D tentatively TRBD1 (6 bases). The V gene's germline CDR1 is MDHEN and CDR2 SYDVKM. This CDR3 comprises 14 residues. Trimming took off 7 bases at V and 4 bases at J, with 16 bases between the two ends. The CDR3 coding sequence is TGTGCCAGCACTTCCCCAGGGGCGCCCTATGGCTACACCTTC. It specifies CASTSPGAPYGYTF.

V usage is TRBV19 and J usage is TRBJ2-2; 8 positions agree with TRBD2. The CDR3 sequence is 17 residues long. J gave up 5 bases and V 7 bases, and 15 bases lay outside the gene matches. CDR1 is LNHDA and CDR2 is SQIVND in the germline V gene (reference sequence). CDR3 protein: CASMKGVGGRRTGELFF. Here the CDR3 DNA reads TGTGCCAGTATGAAGGGGGTCGGCGGGAGGAGGACCGGGGAGCTGTTTTTT.

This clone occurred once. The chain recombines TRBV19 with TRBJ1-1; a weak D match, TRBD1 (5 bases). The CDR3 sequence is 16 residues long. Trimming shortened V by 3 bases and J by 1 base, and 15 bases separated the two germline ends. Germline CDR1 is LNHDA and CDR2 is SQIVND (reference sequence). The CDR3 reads CASSIRRGLGNTEAFF. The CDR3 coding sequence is TGTGCCAGTAGTATCCGGAGGGGACTTGGGAACACTGAAGCTTTCTTT.

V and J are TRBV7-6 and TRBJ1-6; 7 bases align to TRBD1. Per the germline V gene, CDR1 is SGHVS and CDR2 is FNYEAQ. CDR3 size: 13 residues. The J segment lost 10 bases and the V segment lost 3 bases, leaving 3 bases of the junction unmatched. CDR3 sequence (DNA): TGTGCCAGCAGCTTGTACAGGGGATCACCCCTCCACTTT. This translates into CASSLYRGSPLHF.

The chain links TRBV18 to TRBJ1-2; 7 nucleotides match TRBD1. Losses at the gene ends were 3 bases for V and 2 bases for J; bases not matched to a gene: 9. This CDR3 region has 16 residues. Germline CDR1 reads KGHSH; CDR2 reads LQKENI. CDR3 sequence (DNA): TGTGCCAGCTCACCGAGAGAGACAGGGAACAACTATGGCTACACCTTC. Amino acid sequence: CASSPRETGNNYGYTF.

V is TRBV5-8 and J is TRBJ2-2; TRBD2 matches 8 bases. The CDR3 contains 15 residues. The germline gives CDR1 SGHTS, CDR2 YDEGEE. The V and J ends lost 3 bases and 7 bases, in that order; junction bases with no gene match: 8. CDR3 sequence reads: CASSSGTRQSGELFF. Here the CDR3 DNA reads TGTGCCAGCAGCTCCGGGACTAGGCAGAGCGGGGAGCTGTTTTTT.

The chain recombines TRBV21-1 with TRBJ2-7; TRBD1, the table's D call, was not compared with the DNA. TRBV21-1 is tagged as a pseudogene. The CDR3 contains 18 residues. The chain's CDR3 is CASRHSRGSLHTMTEQYF. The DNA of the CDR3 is TGTGCCAGCAGACACTCCAGGGGTTCCCTACACACGATGACCGAGCAGTACTTC.

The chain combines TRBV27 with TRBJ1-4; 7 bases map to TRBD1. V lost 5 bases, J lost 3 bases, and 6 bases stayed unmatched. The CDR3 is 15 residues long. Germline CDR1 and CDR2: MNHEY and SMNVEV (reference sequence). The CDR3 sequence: CASSMTGPPNEKLFF. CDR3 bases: TGTGCCAGCAGTATGACAGGGCCGCCTAATGAAAAACTGTTTTTT.

The CDR3 spells CASSSGGRATGNTIYF. CDR3 bases: TGTGCCAGCAGCTCAGGGGGCAGGGCAACCGGAAACACCATATATTTT. The rearrangement uses TRBV7-2 and TRBJ1-3; 8 nucleotides agree with TRBD1. CDR1 is SGHTA and CDR2 is FQGNSA in the germline V gene. This CDR3 has 16 residues. The trim removed 4 bases at V and 4 bases at J, leaving 9 bases unmatched.

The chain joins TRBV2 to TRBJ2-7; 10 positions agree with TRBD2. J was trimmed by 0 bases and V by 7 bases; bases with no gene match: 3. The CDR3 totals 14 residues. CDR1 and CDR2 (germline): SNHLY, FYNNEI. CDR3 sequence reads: CASTRTSGSYEQYF. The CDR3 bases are TGTGCCAGCACCAGGACTAGCGGCTCCTACGAGCAGTACTTC.

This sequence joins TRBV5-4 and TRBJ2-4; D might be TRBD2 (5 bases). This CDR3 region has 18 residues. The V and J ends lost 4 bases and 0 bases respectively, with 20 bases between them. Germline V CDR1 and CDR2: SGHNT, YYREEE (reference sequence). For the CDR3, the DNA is TGTGCCAGCAGCCATGATCCCGATGGCGGACTAGCCAAAAACATTCAGTACTTC. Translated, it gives CASSHDPDGGLAKNIQYF.

The CDR3 nucleotides are TGTGCCAGCAGTCGGCGGGACACCGGGGAGCTGTTTTTT. This sequence encodes CASSRRDTGELFF. The rearrangement links TRBV28 to TRBJ2-2; a possible D gene is TRBD2 (5 bases). V lost 5 bases and J 3 bases, leaving 7 bases between the germline ends. The CDR3 has 13 amino acids. The germline gives CDR1 MDHEN, CDR2 SYDVKM.

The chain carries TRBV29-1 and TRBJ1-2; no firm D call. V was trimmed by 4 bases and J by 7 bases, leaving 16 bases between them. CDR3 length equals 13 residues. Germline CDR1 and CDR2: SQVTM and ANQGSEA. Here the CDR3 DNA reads TGCAGCGTTGGGGCTACGGGGAAGGCTGGCTACACCTTC. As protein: CSVGATGKAGYTF. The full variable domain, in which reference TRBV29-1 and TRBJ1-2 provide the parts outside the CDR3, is SAVISQKPSRDICQRGTSLTIQCQVDSQVTMMFWYRQQPGQSLTLIATANQGSEATYESGFVIDKFPISRPNLTFSTLTVSNMSPEDSSIYLCSVGATGKAGYTFGSGTRLTVV.

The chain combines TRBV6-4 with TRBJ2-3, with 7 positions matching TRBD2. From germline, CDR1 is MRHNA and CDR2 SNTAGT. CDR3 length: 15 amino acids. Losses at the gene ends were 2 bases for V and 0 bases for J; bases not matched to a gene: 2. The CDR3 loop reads CASSDRGDSTDTQYF. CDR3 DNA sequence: TGTGCCAGCAGTGACCGGGGGGACAGCACAGATACGCAGTATTTT.

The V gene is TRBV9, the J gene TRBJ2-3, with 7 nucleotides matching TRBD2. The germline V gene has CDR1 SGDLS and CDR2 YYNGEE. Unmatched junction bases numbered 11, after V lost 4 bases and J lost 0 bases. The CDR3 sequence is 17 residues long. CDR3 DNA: TGTGCCAGCAGCCCACTAGCGATCCTTGGGAGCACAGATACGCAGTATTTT. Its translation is CASSPLAILGSTDTQYF.

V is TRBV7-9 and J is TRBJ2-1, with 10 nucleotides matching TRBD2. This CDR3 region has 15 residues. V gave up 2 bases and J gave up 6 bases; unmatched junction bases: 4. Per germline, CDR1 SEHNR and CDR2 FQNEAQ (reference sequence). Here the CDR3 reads CASSLLAGVVNEQFF. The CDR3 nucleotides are TGTGCCAGCAGCTTACTAGCGGGAGTTGTCAATGAGCAGTTCTTC.

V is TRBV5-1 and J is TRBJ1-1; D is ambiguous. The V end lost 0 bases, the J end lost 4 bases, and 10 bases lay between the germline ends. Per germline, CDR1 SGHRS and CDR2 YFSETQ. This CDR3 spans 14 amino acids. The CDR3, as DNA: TGCGCCAGCAGCTTGGCCGGGAGGTTCACTGAAGCTTTCTTT. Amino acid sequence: CASSLAGRFTEAFF.

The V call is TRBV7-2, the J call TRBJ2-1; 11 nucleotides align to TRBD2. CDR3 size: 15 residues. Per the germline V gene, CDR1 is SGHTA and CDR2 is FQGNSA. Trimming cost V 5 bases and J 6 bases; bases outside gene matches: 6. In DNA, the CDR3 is TGTGCCAGCAGCCTTAGCGGGGGGGGATCCAATGAGCAGTTCTTC. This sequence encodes CASSLSGGGSNEQFF.

In DNA form, the CDR3 reads TGTGCCAGTAGTATCGGGGCAGGGGCCTATGGCTACACCTTC. This sequence encodes CASSIGAGAYGYTF. The chain uses TRBV19 and TRBJ1-2; D perhaps matches TRBD1 (6 bases). The length of the CDR3 is 14 residues. Per the germline V gene, CDR1 is LNHDA and CDR2 is SQIVND (reference sequence). V was cut by 3 bases and J by 4 bases, with 12 bases left in between.